This entry concerns a single T cell receptor beta chain. CDR3 length: 18 amino acids. With 0 bases clipped from V and 2 bases from J, the junction kept 11 bases outside the gene matches. The germline V gene has CDR1 SGHAT and CDR2 FQNNGV. The sample comes from a study of T cell changes during pregnancy in multiple sclerosis. Produced via immunoSEQ multiplex PCR; TCRdb's table is partial and in-frame only. This sample has more than 55,000 clones; around 91% occur once, and the top ten carry about 2.3%. The rearrangement links TRBV11-2 to TRBJ2-3, with 7 bases identical to TRBD2. This TCR was sampled from a female donor in good health, enrolled as a control in a pregnancy study. Sequencing was performed on peripheral blood, taken in the third trimester of pregnancy. CDR3 coding DNA: TGTGCCAGCAGCTTAGATCTTGCTCTAGCGGTTAACACAGATACGCAGTATTTT. It translates to CASSLDLALAVNTDTQYF.